This T cell receptor (beta chain) is from a study of CD4 and CD8 cells across lung adenocarcinoma regions. The CDR3 covers 13 residues. The V gene lost 6 bases and the J gene lost 9 bases, with 15 bases spanning the gap. CDR1 and CDR2 from the germline V gene are MNHNS and SASEGT. MiXCR, applied by TCRdb to the PCR reads, yields one record per CDR3 protein. The table has 20,000 to 25,000 distinct CDR3 sequences, under 65% seen once. Samples came from patients with localized non-small cell lung adenocarcinoma. This receptor was identified in a male donor with lung adenocarcinoma. The CD4 and CD8 labels of this study may be unreliable. Input material: CD4+ T cells from the center of a lung tumor. This chain links TRBV6-1 with TRBJ2-1; tentatively, D is TRBD1 (6 bases). The CDR3 is CASRRTEGIEQFF. The CDR3 DNA reads TGTGCCAGCAGGAGGACAGAAGGGATTGAGCAGTTCTTC.